This T cell receptor (beta chain) was recorded in a study of blood T cell repertoires in COVID-19. Study-wide context: Specimens from acute and convalescent COVID-19 originated in the United States, Italy and Spain. PBMCs, B-cell-depleted T cells, or T cells provided the cDNA or gDNA that made up the material.

The V segment lost 4 bases and the J segment 10 bases; nucleotides outside the gene matches: 15. In germline, CDR1 is MGHDK, CDR2 SYGVNS. The CDR3 is 15 amino acids. Profiled with immunoSEQ multiplex PCR; TCRdb holds only in-frame clones, not every one. The sample consists of 350,000 to 450,000 clones, approximately 91% of them appearing once. This chain links TRBV25-1 with TRBJ2-5; 7 nucleotides agree with TRBD2. The source is a woman younger than 30 who had been exposed to COVID-19. Sequencing was performed on PBMCs or T cells enriched from blood (not recorded which). The CDR3 loop reads CASSGGGMQFLVQYF. CDR3 nucleotides: TGTGCCAGCAGTGGGGGGGGTATGCAGTTCTTAGTCCAGTACTTC.